This T cell receptor beta chain comes out of a study of control samples from healthy donors and cancer patients. The CDR3 sequence is 15 residues long. Germline assignment: CDR1 MDHEN and CDR2 SYDVKM. J lost 4 bases, V lost 3 bases, and 7 bases had no gene match. Assay: immunoSEQ multiplex PCR; the TCRdb copy retains only in-frame clones and omits some. Found here are under 300,000 clones, roughly 82% of them singletons; the top ten hold more than 10%. This chain uses TRBV28 with TRBJ1-1; 8 positions agree with TRBD1. This TCR derives from a woman aged 60-70 years with lung cancer. Sequenced input: PBMCs. The CDR3 coding sequence is TGTGCCAGCAGTTTGCCCAGGGGGCATGGCACTGAAGCTTTCTTT. Protein sequence: CASSLPRGHGTEAFF.